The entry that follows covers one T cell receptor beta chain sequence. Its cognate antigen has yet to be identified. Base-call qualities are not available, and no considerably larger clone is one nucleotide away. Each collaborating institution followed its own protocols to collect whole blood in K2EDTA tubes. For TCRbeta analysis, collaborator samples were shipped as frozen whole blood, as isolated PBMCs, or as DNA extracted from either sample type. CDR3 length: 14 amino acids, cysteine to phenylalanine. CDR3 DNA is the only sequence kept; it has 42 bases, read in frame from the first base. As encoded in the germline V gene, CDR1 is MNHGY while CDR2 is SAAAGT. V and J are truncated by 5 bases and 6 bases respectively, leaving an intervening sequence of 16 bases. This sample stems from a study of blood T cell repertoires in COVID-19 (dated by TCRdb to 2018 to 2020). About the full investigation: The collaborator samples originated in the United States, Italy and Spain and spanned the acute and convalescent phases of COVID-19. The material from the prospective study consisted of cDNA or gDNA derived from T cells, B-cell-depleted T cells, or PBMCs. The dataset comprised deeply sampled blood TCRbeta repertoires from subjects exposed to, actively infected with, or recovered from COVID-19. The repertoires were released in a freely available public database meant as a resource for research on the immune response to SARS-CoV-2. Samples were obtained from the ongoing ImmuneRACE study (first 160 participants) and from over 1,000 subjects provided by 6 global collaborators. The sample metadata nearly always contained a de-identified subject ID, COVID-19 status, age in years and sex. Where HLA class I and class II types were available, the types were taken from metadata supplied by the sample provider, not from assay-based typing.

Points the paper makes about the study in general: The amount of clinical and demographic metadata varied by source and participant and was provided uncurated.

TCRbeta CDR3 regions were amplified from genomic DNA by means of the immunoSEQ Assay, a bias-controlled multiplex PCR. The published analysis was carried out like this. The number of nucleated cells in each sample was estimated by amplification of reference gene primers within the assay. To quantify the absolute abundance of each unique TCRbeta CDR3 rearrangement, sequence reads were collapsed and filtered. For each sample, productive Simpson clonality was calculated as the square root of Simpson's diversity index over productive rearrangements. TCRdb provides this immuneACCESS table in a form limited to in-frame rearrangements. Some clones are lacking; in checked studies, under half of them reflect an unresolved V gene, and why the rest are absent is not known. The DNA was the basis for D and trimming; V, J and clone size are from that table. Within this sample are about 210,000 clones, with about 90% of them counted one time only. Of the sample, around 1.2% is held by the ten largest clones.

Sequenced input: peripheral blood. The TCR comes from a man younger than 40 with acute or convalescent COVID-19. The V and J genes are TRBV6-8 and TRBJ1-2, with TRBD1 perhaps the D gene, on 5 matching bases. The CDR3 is CASSPPGDSHGYTF. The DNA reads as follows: TGTGCCAGCAGTCCCCCGGGGGACTCACATGGCTACACCTTC.